Listed below are T cell receptor beta chains from one sample, sequenced in a study of T cell repertoires in cytomegalovirus infection. Their cognate antigens are unknown. TCRdb re-called the reads with MiXCR, one entry per CDR3 protein. The sample contains 90,000 to 120,000 distinct CDR3 sequences, approximately 45% of which appear only once. The sample in question was CD8+ T cells from cultured PBMCs, obtained from culture after CMV antigen stimulation. Receptors were obtained from a human donor in good health (CMV status not recorded). Some clones in this sample may be carry-over from other donors' samples. CDR3s include the opening cysteine and the closing phenylalanine or tryptophan. A D gene is named only where the DNA matches it firmly. Clone size is not always given. Where it is, it says once, few, many or a class for expanded clones.

d_call clone_size j_call v_call cdr3_nt cdr3_aa
- many TRBJ2-5 TRBV7-7 TGTGCCAGCAGCTTAGGGTCCAGTACCGGCCGCCAAGAGACCCAGTACTTC CASSLGSSTGRQETQYF
- once TRBJ2-3 TRBV7-6 TGTGCCAGCAGCTTTTGGGGATTCACAGATACGCAGTATTTT CASSFWGFTDTQYF
- few TRBJ2-5 TRBV2 TGTGCCAGCAGTCCGGATCAGGGAGGAGAGACCCAGTACTTC CASSPDQGGETQYF
- - TRBJ2-7 TRBV4-3 TGCGCCAGCAGCCATTCTGGAACAGGGCGATACGAGCAGTACTTC CASSHSGTGRYEQYF
- few TRBJ1-5 TRBV6-8 TGTGCCAGCGGGGTGAGGAACAATCAGCCCCAGCATTTT CASGVRNNQPQHF
- - TRBJ1-5 TRBV12-3/TRBV12-4 TGTGCCAGCAGTTTCTTGGGGGCCGGTCAGCCCCAGCATTTT CASSFLGAGQPQHF
- once TRBJ2-5 TRBV7-3 TGTGCCAGCAGCCCCTGGGGGGGGCCTCGGGAGACCCAGTACTTC CASSPWGGPRETQYF
- many TRBJ2-1 TRBV7-9 TGTGCCAGCAGCTTAGTAGGGCAGGGCTTCTACAATGAGCAGTTCTTC CASSLVGQGFYNEQFF
- - TRBJ1-4 TRBV7-4 TGTGCCAGCAGCTTAGGACCCAGTGGAGATAATGAAAAACTGTTTTTT CASSLGPSGDNEKLFF
TRBD2 - TRBJ2-2 TRBV6-1 TGTGCCAGCAGTAGTTACGGAGTAGCGGGAGAAAACACCGGGGAGCTGTTTTTT CASSSYGVAGENTGELFF
TRBD1 - TRBJ2-1 TRBV12-5 TGTGCTAGTGGTTTGGGACAGGGGTCCTACAATGAGCAGTTCTTC CASGLGQGSYNEQFF
TRBD1 few TRBJ2-7 TRBV12-3/TRBV12-4 TGTGCCAGCAGTTTAGGTGACAGGGGCTACGAGCAGTACTTC CASSLGDRGYEQYF
TRBD1 - TRBJ2-7 TRBV29-1 TGCAGCGTCGAAGTGGAGGACAGGGGCCCCTACGAGCAGTACTTC CSVEVEDRGPYEQYF
- - TRBJ2-2 TRBV12-3/TRBV12-4 TGTGCCAGCAGTTTGGGTCCCAACACCGGGGAGCTGTTTTTT CASSLGPNTGELFF
TRBD2 few TRBJ2-3 TRBV30 TGTGCCTGGAGTGTGGGGCGGGGGAGAGATACGCAGTATTTT CAWSVGRGRDTQYF
- few TRBJ1-1 TRBV19 TGTGCCAGTATCCGGAGGACTGAAGCTTTCTTT CASIRRTEAFF
- - TRBJ1-1 TRBV19 TGTGCCAGTAGTACGGGACTGCACACTGAAGCTTTCTTT CASSTGLHTEAFF
- - TRBJ1-1 TRBV2 TGTGCCAGCAGCCCCGCGAGCTTGAACACTGAAGCTTTCTTT CASSPASLNTEAFF
- - TRBJ1-2 TRBV9 TGTGCCAGCAGCGTAGACGAGGGGCAGGGCGGCTACACCTTC CASSVDEGQGGYTF
- - TRBJ2-3 TRBV27 TGTGCCAGCAGTTTGTTGACAGGAGGCACAGATACGCAGTATTTT CASSLLTGGTDTQYF
- - TRBJ1-2 TRBV4-1 TGCGCCAGCAGCCAACAGGAAAACTATGGCTACACCTTC CASSQQENYGYTF
- - TRBJ2-2 TRBV29-1 TGCAGCGTCGCGACCGAGAACACCGGGGAGCTGTTTTTT CSVATENTGELFF
- many TRBJ2-4 TRBV7-8 TGTGCCAGCAGCTTAGCGTCCGGGGGAATACTAGCCAAAAACATTCAGTACTTC CASSLASGGILAKNIQYF
- few TRBJ1-6 TRBV6-5 TGTGCCAGCAGTCCCGGATTTACCAATTCACCCCTCCACTTT CASSPGFTNSPLHF
TRBD1 few TRBJ1-5 TRBV27 TGTGCCAGCAGTTTAATTTATAGGGGGACAGAGAAACAGCCCCAGCATTTT CASSLIYRGTEKQPQHF
- - TRBJ2-7 TRBV5-4 TGTGCCAGCAGCCCAGGCGTCCTGGGGTCCTACGAGCAGTACTTC CASSPGVLGSYEQYF
- - TRBJ1-1 TRBV29-1 TGCAGCGTGGGTTTTGGGAACACTGAAGCTTTCTTT CSVGFGNTEAFF
- - TRBJ2-7 TRBV4-3 TGCGCCAGCAGCCAGGGGGTCTACAAGCAGTACTTC CASSQGVYKQYF
TRBD2 - TRBJ2-1 TRBV12-3/TRBV12-4 TGTGCCAGCAGGGACCTAGCGGGGGGGAGGCATGAGCAGTTCTTC CASRDLAGGRHEQFF
- once TRBJ2-1 TRBV7-6 TGTGCCAGCAGCGATTCTACAGTAAACAATGAGCAGTTCTTC CASSDSTVNNEQFF
- - TRBJ1-1 TRBV4-1 TGCGCCAGCAGCCAAGAGGTTAGCACTGAAGCTTTCTTT CASSQEVSTEAFF
TRBD1 few TRBJ2-1 TRBV7-8 TGTGCCAGCAGCCCTCCAGGGGGACGATCGAATGAGCAGTTCTTC CASSPPGGRSNEQFF
- few TRBJ2-1 TRBV7-6 TGTGCCAGCAGCCCCCTTGGGAGCTCCTACAATGAGCAGTTCTTC CASSPLGSSYNEQFF
- many TRBJ1-1 TRBV11-2 TGTGCCAGCAGCTTAGAGCTGGGCACTGAAGCTTTCTTT CASSLELGTEAFF
- - TRBJ2-1 TRBV11-3 TGTGCCAGCAGCTTAATCCAGGGCCCGGGCAATGAGCAGTTCTTC CASSLIQGPGNEQFF
- - TRBJ1-2 TRBV19 TGTGCCACCAAAGTTCCGGGTTCATTTGGCTACACCTTC CATKVPGSFGYTF
- few TRBJ2-7 TRBV7-8 TGTGCCAGCAGCTTAGGAAAGGCTTACGAGCAGTACTTC CASSLGKAYEQYF